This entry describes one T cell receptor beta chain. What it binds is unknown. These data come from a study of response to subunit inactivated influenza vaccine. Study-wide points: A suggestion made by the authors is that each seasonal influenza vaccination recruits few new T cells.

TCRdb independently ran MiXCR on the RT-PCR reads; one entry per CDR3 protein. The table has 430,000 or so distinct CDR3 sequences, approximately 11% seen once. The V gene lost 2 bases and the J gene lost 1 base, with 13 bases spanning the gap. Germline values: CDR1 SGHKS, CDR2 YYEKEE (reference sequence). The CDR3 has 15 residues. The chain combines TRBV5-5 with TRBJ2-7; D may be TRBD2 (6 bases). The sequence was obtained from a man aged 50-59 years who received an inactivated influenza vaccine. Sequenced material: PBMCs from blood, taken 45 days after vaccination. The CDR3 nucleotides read TGTGCCAGCAGCTTTGGGCTAGCGCTTTCCTACGAGCAGTACTTC. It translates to CASSFGLALSYEQYF.